This is a list of T cell receptor beta chains from one sample in a study of OX40 agonist ivuxolimab in advanced cancers. Here immunoSEQ multiplex PCR was the method, and the copy in TCRdb shows in-frame clones only, minus some. The sample holds approximately 59,000 clones, 70% to 90% seen once. Sequences were derived from CD4+ or CD8+ T cells sorted from blood, sampled in a trial of the OX40 agonist ivuxolimab. These TCRs come from an adult with an advanced solid tumor such as melanoma, head and neck, liver or kidney cancer. The CDR3 runs from the conserved cysteine through the conserved F or W. The D gene is left open where the match is weak. The listing skips clone size in some rows; elsewhere it reads once, few, many or a size class.

d_call	j_call	clone_size	v_call	cdr3_nt	cdr3_aa
NA	TRBJ2-7	few	TRBV2	TGTGCCAGCAGGCAGCTGGACTACGAGCAGTACTTC	CASRQLDYEQYF
NA	TRBJ2-7	once	TRBV28	TGTGCCAGCAGTCTCTACGCTTCTGGACAGCAGTACTTC	CASSLYASGQQYF
TRBD2	TRBJ2-3	NA	TRBV9	TGTGCCAGCAGCTCCGAAGCGGGGGGGCCAGATACGCAGTATTTT	CASSSEAGGPDTQYF
NA	TRBJ1-1	once	TRBV7-3	TGTGCCAGCAGCTTATATATAGGACCTCTCACTGAAGCTTTCTTT	CASSLYIGPLTEAFF
NA	TRBJ1-3	few	TRBV19	TGTGCCAGTAGTGGGGGACACCCTCTTACCTCTGGAAACACCATATATTTT	CASSGGHPLTSGNTIYF
TRBD1	TRBJ1-5	few	TRBV6-1	TGTGCCAGCAGTGAATCGCAGGGGGTAGTTGGTCAGCCCCAGCATTTT	CASSESQGVVGQPQHF
TRBD2	TRBJ2-5	NA	TRBV9	TGTGCCAGCAGCGTAGGCCAGGGAGGGGTGGGAGAGACCCAGTACTTC	CASSVGQGGVGETQYF
NA	TRBJ2-5	NA	TRBV6-1	TGTGCCAGCTCGTTCGGGGGCCAAGAGACCCAGTACTTC	CASSFGGQETQYF
TRBD1	TRBJ2-3	NA	TRBV15	TGTGCCACCAGCAGAGACCGGACAGGGGTAGATACGCAGTATTTT	CATSRDRTGVDTQYF
TRBD1	TRBJ2-1	few	TRBV7-9	TGTGCCAGCAGCGCAAGGGACAGGTTCTACAATGAGCAGTTCTTC	CASSARDRFYNEQFF
NA	TRBJ1-1	NA	TRBV11-3	TGTGCCAGCAGCTTACAGACGAACACTGAAGCTTTCTTT	CASSLQTNTEAFF
NA	TRBJ1-6	NA	TRBV7-3	TGTGCCAGCAGCCTGGGGACCTCCTATAATTCACCCCTCCACTTT	CASSLGTSYNSPLHF
NA	TRBJ1-1	NA	TRBV2	TGTGCCAGCAGCCTGACATCGGGGGCTGAAGCTTTCTTT	CASSLTSGAEAFF
NA	TRBJ2-2	NA	TRBV6-5	TGTGCCAGCTCCGTGACCGCAGGGCCTCCCGGGGAGCTGTTTTTT	CASSVTAGPPGELFF
TRBD1	TRBJ2-7	NA	TRBV18	TGTGCCAGCTCACCAAGGACAGGGGAATCCTACGAGCAGTACTTC	CASSPRTGESYEQYF
NA	TRBJ1-2	NA	TRBV4-1	TGCGCCAGCAGCCAGGGGGCCGTGAGCTATGGCTACACCTTC	CASSQGAVSYGYTF
TRBD2	TRBJ2-2	NA	TRBV5-1	TGCGCCAGCAGCTTGGTACCGGGGGGGAACACCGGGGAGCTGTTTTTT	CASSLVPGGNTGELFF
TRBD2	TRBJ2-5	few	TRBV7-8	TGTGCCAGCGTTCGGCGGGGGGGCGGGGAGACCCAGTACTTC	CASVRRGGGETQYF
NA	TRBJ1-1	NA	TRBV5-1	TGCGCCAGCAGCTTGTCCGACAGAGATGACACTGAAGCTTTCTTT	CASSLSDRDDTEAFF
TRBD1	TRBJ2-1	few	TRBV10-2	TGCGCCAGCAGACAGGGGGCCTGGAATGAGCAGTTCTTC	CASRQGAWNEQFF
NA	TRBJ2-3	NA	TRBV11-3	TGTGCCAGCAGCTTACCGGTTACGGGTACGCAGTATTTT	CASSLPVTGTQYF
NA	TRBJ1-6	NA	TRBV6-1	TGTGCCAGCAGTGAAGCCCTGACAGGTAACTCCTATAATTCACCCCTCCACTTT	CASSEALTGNSYNSPLHF
NA	TRBJ2-5	NA	TRBV14	TGTGCCAGCAGCCATCAGGAGTGGGAGACCCAGTACTTC	CASSHQEWETQYF
NA	TRBJ1-2	NA	TRBV9	TGTGCCAGCAGCGTAGGTGTCAGCCGAACTACTAACTATGGCTACACCTTC	CASSVGVSRTTNYGYTF
NA	TRBJ2-1	once	TRBV5-1	TGCGCCAGCAGTCGCTCCGGGACGGTCTACAATGAGCAGTTCTTC	CASSRSGTVYNEQFF
NA	TRBJ2-7	once	TRBV27	TGTGCCAGCAGTAGGCAGGGTAGCTCCTACGAGCAGTACTTC	CASSRQGSSYEQYF
TRBD1	TRBJ1-1	few	TRBV5-1	TGCGCCAGCAGCTTGCGGACAGGGGGCGTTGAAGCTTTCTTT	CASSLRTGGVEAFF
NA	TRBJ2-7	NA	TRBV21-1	TGTGCCAGCAGCAAAGTGGGGAGACAGGGTAACTACGAGCAGTACTTC	CASSKVGRQGNYEQYF
NA	TRBJ1-2	NA	TRBV11-2	TGTGCCAGCAGCTTAGTCCCTGCAGGCTATGGCTACACCTTC	CASSLVPAGYGYTF
TRBD1	TRBJ2-3	NA	TRBV10-2	TGCGCCAGCAGTGGGGACAGTCGGAACACAGATACGCAGTATTTT	CASSGDSRNTDTQYF
TRBD2	TRBJ2-5	few	TRBV19	TGTGCCAGTAGTTCGGGACTAGCGGGGCTCGAGACCCAGTACTTC	CASSSGLAGLETQYF
TRBD1	TRBJ1-6	once	TRBV9	TGTGCCAGCAGCCTGGCCTCGGGACAGGGGAGTTCACCCCTCCACTTT	CASSLASGQGSSPLHF
TRBD2	TRBJ2-3	NA	TRBV7-9	TGTGCCAGCAGCTTAGCTAGCGGGGGGAAAGGCGATACGCAGTATTTT	CASSLASGGKGDTQYF
TRBD1	TRBJ1-2	NA	TRBV6-1	TGTGCCAGCAGAGCGACAGGGGCGTATGGCTACACCTTC	CASRATGAYGYTF
NA	TRBJ1-1	NA	TRBV5-1	TGCGCCAGCAGCTCCCCCCGGAACACTGAAGCTTTCTTT	CASSSPRNTEAFF
NA	TRBJ2-1	NA	TRBV5-1	TGCGCCAGCAGCCCCGAGGGGTTTGGGGGAAACAATGAGCGGTTCTTC	CASSPEGFGGNNERFF
NA	TRBJ2-7	NA	TRBV28	TGTGCCAGCAGTTTAGGAGGCGAGCAGTACTTC	CASSLGGEQYF
NA	TRBJ1-3	NA	TRBV9	TGTGCCAGCAGCGTAGAAGGCATTTATGGAAACACCATATATTTT	CASSVEGIYGNTIYF
TRBD1	TRBJ1-1	NA	TRBV6-4	TGTGCCAGCAGAGGACAGGACGCCAACACTGAAGCTTTCTTT	CASRGQDANTEAFF
NA	TRBJ1-6	NA	TRBV10-3	TGTGCCATCAGTGAGACCCCCACTAATTCACCCCTCCACTTT	CAISETPTNSPLHF
NA	TRBJ2-7	once	TRBV4-1	TGCGCCAGCAGCCAAGAGATCACGACGGCCTTCCGCGAGCAGTACTTC	CASSQEITTAFREQYF
TRBD2	TRBJ2-1	NA	TRBV6-5	TGTGCCAGCACCCACCTAGCGGGGGGGCTCAATGAGCAGTTCTTC	CASTHLAGGLNEQFF
NA	TRBJ2-7	once	TRBV7-2	TGTGCCAGCCGGGGTCGTGGGGAGCAGTACTTC	CASRGRGEQYF
NA	TRBJ2-2	NA	TRBV7-3	TGTGCCAGCAGCTCCCAGACTCCGGCGGGGGAGCTGTTTTTT	CASSSQTPAGELFF
NA	TRBJ1-2	NA	TRBV2	TGTGCCACCCGACAGAACCCCAGGGTCAGTGGGTACACCTTC	CATRQNPRVSGYTF
TRBD1	TRBJ1-5	NA	TRBV6-5	TGTGCCAGCAGTTACGACAGGGGACCGGATCAGCCCCAGCATTTT	CASSYDRGPDQPQHF
NA	TRBJ2-3	NA	TRBV5-1	TGCGCCAGCACCCTGGCGTCGAGACTAGGGTCAGATACGCGGTATTTT	CASTLASRLGSDTRYF
NA	TRBJ1-2	many	TRBV19	TGTGCCAGTAGTATTGAGTTTCGGGGATATGGCTACACCTTC	CASSIEFRGYGYTF